This passage covers 29 T cell receptor beta chains from one sample sequenced in a study of T-cell reconstitution after alpha-beta-depleted transplantation in children. A library of TCRbeta sequences, prepared with unique molecular identifiers, was generated. One entry per CDR3 protein results from TCRdb running MiXCR on the PCR reads. The sample gives approximately 800,000 distinct CDR3 sequences, approximately 15% of which show up once; about 4.6% is in the top ten. Material: PBMCs, mostly from graft donor cells, obtained 360 days after TCRalphabeta/CD19-depleted stem cell transplant. These receptors were collected from a male patient younger than 18 who had a stem cell transplant for acute lymphoblastic leukemia, so the T cells may come from the graft donor.

J is TRBJ2-3 and V is TRBV7-6; possibly TRBD2 for D (5 bases). V lost 5 bases to trimming and J lost 5 bases, with 17 bases between them. The CDR3 length is 15 residues. Germline assignment: CDR1 SGHVS and CDR2 FNYEAQ. CDR3 amino acids: CASSPSLTGKDTQYF. DNA for the CDR3: TGTGCCAGCAGCCCCAGTCTTACCGGGAAAGATACGCAGTATTTT.

This clonotype was observed at least ten times. Sequence at one end of the junction differs from germline and may be a read error. This chain connects TRBV5-1 to TRBJ2-7; D not certain. Germline-derived CDR1 and CDR2 are SGHRS and YFSETQ. The CDR3 is 13 amino acids. CDR3 coding DNA: TGTGCCAGCAGTTCCCGTGTGGGATACGAGCAGTACTTC. Protein product: CASSSRVGYEQYF. The entire variable domain, with the rest obtained from reference TRBV5-1 and TRBJ2-7, is as follows: KAGVTQTPRYLIKTRGQQVTLSCSPISGHRSVSWYQQTPGQGLQFLFEYFSETQRNKGNFPGRFSGRQFSNSRSEMNVSTLELGDSALYLCASSSRVGYEQYFGPGTRLTVT.

This clonotype showed up many times. V gene TRBV24-1 combines with J gene TRBJ2-1; 8 bases map to TRBD1. Germline assignment: CDR1 KGHDR and CDR2 SFDVKD. The CDR3 runs 11 residues. With V trimmed by 6 bases and J by 14 bases, 5 bases remained unmatched. The CDR3 DNA follows: TGTGCCACCAGTACCGGGACAGGCAAGTTCTTC. This gives the protein CATSTGTGKFF.

This clonotype was detected a few times. The CDR3 nucleotides read TGTGCCAGCAGCTTGGAGGGCGATGAATCGGAGACCCAGTACTTC. Its protein is CASSLEGDESETQYF. V usage is TRBV5-5 and J usage is TRBJ2-5, with D unresolved. Germline-derived CDR1 and CDR2 are SGHKS and YYEKEE (reference sequence). Deletions cut 0 bases from V and 5 bases from J, with 14 bases between. CDR3 length equals 15 residues.

This clonotype showed up just a few times. The genes are TRBV29-1 and TRBJ2-7; 11 bases map to TRBD1. Germline V CDR1 and CDR2: SQVTM, ANQGSEA. Trimming at V came to 4 bases and at J to 5 bases, leaving 7 bases not matched to a gene. The length of the CDR3 is 14 residues. The CDR3 here is CSVGRRDRGNEQYF. The CDR3 DNA reads as TGCAGCGTTGGTAGACGGGACAGGGGGAACGAGCAGTACTTC.

The rearrangement uses TRBV11-3 and TRBJ2-1; 7 positions agree with TRBD2. The V gene end was trimmed by 1 base and the J gene end by 7 bases; junction bases not matched to a gene: 13. The CDR3 has 17 amino acids. Germline V gene sequence: CDR1 SGHNT, CDR2 YENEEA. The CDR3 nucleotides read TGTGCCAGCAGCTTAGGGCTCGTGGCTAGCGGAAGGAATGAGCAGTTCTTC. Its protein is CASSLGLVASGRNEQFF.

This clonotype has only a few counts. The chain has TRBV5-1 and TRBJ2-1; D is unclear. The CDR3 is made up of 15 amino acids. The germline V and J ends were trimmed by 0 bases and 7 bases, with 14 bases remaining between them. The germline V gene has CDR1 SGHRS and CDR2 YFSETQ. The CDR3 is CASSLAGQVLNEQFF. In DNA, the CDR3 is TGCGCCAGCAGCTTGGCTGGTCAGGTCCTTAATGAGCAGTTCTTC.

This clonotype appeared a few times. The chain carries TRBV20-1 and TRBJ1-5; no clear D. Trimming removed 2 bases at V and 0 bases at J, with 11 bases between. CDR3 length: 15 residues. The germline V gene has CDR1 DFQATT and CDR2 SNEGSKA (reference sequence). As DNA, the CDR3 is TGCAGTGCTAGAAGTGACCGCCATAGCAATCAGCCCCAGCATTTT. It codes for CSARSDRHSNQPQHF.

This clonotype was picked up many times. The chain recombines TRBV20-1 with TRBJ2-7; 8 bases are shared with TRBD2. CDR3 length equals 14 residues. Germline V lookup: CDR1 DFQATT, CDR2 SNEGSKA (reference sequence). Unmatched junction bases numbered 10, after V lost 6 bases and J lost 3 bases. The CDR3 is CSALLAGLRYEQYF. The CDR3 region has the DNA TGCAGTGCCCTCTTAGCGGGACTTCGCTACGAGCAGTACTTC.

This clonotype came up a few times. V and J are TRBV13 and TRBJ2-7; D remains unclear. V lost 4 bases, J lost 3 bases, and 10 bases lay in between. In germline, CDR1 is PRHDT, CDR2 FYEKMQ (reference sequence). This CDR3 spans 13 amino acids. The CDR3 loop reads CASSSPYLYEQYF. CDR3 nucleotides: TGTGCCAGCAGCTCACCTTACCTCTACGAGCAGTACTTC. Full variable domain (missing parts from reference TRBV13 and TRBJ2-7): AAGVIQSPRHLIKEKRETATLKCYPIPRHDTVYWYQQGPGQDPQFLISFYEKMQSDKGSIPDRFSAQQFSDYHSELNMSSLELGDSALYFCASSSPYLYEQYFGPGTRLTVT.

V is TRBV5-1 and J is TRBJ2-2, with D tentatively TRBD2 (5 bases). Per germline, CDR1 SGHRS and CDR2 YFSETQ. The V gene lost 5 bases and the J gene lost 3 bases, with 11 bases spanning the gap. CDR3 length equals 14 residues. CDR3 amino acids: CASSRAGDTGELFF. The CDR3 DNA sequence: TGCGCCAGCAGTAGGGCCGGGGACACCGGGGAGCTGTTTTTT.

The chain has TRBV7-3 and TRBJ2-1, with unresolved D. Germline CDR1 reads SGHTA; CDR2 reads FQGTGA. This CDR3 has 15 residues. V was trimmed by 1 base and J by 0 bases, leaving 7 bases between them. The CDR3: CASSLNSYSYNEQFF. In nucleotides, the CDR3 is TGTGCCAGCAGCTTAAACTCCTACTCCTACAATGAGCAGTTCTTC.

This clonotype was detected only a few times. This sequence joins TRBV29-1 and TRBJ2-7; TRBD1 might be the D (6 bases). V lost 7 bases and J 7 bases, leaving 17 bases between the germline ends. Germline V CDR1 and CDR2: SQVTM, ANQGSEA. This CDR3 is 12 amino acids long. CDR3 DNA sequence: TGCAGCGGAAGGGGGACGTGGGGGGAGCAGTACTTC. Its translation is CSGRGTWGEQYF.

The chain is built from TRBV15 and TRBJ2-3; 11 bases line up with TRBD2. CDR1 is LNHNV and CDR2 is YYDKDF in the germline V gene (reference sequence). Unmatched junction bases numbered 8, after V lost 2 bases and J lost 1 base. CDR3 length: 18 residues. The CDR3 nucleotides read TGTGCCACCAGCAGAATGGGACTAGCGGTCCTAGGCACAGATACGCAGTATTTT. Translated, it gives CATSRMGLAVLGTDTQYF.

Many counts were recorded for this clonotype. V and J are TRBV24-1 and TRBJ2-7; possibly TRBD2 for D (5 bases). This CDR3 region has 15 residues. V was pared by 1 base and J by 0 bases, with 9 bases between. Germline-derived CDR1 and CDR2 are KGHDR and SFDVKD. CDR3 sequence: CATSDFKEGSYEQYF. CDR3 DNA: TGTGCCACCAGTGATTTTAAAGAGGGCTCCTACGAGCAGTACTTC.

In this sample, this clonotype turned up a few times. This rearrangement joins TRBV9 to TRBJ2-7, with no clear D. Germline-derived CDR1 and CDR2 are SGDLS and YYNGEE. This CDR3 contains 16 residues. V was clipped by 0 bases and J by 4 bases, with 17 bases between them. The CDR3 region has the DNA TGTGCCAGCAGCGTAGCTATCCGGCCGGAACCATACGAGCAGTACTTC. Encoded protein: CASSVAIRPEPYEQYF.

This clonotype was counted a few times. This chain uses TRBV7-8 with TRBJ2-7; 9 bases are shared with TRBD1. The CDR3 covers 16 residues. The J segment lost 2 bases and the V segment lost 0 bases, leaving 5 bases of the junction unmatched. Germline assignment: CDR1 SGHVS and CDR2 FQNEAQ. The CDR3 coding sequence is TGTGCCAGCAGCTTAGCAGGGGACAGGGTCCCCTACGAGCAGTACTTC. It encodes CASSLAGDRVPYEQYF.

This rearrangement joins TRBV9 to TRBJ2-3; TRBD2 matches at 10 bases. This CDR3 comprises 17 residues. J gave up 5 bases and V 4 bases, and 13 bases lay outside the gene matches. Germline values: CDR1 SGDLS, CDR2 YYNGEE. The CDR3, as DNA: TGTGCCAGCAGCCAACCTCAAGCGGGAGGGCCGGTAGATACGCAGTATTTT. Protein product: CASSQPQAGGPVDTQYF.

The chain couples TRBV4-1 to TRBJ2-2; D not certain. CDR3 length equals 16 residues. V was clipped by 1 base and J by 2 bases, with 11 bases between them. Germline values: CDR1 MGHRA, CDR2 YSYEKL. The CDR3 sequence: CASSQGELLNTGELFF. CDR3 in DNA: TGCGCCAGCAGCCAAGGGGAACTATTAAACACCGGGGAGCTGTTTTTT.

The chain joins TRBV12-3 or TRBV12-4 to TRBJ1-1, with D hard to call. The V and J ends lost 7 bases and 0 bases respectively, with 15 bases between them. This CDR3 region has 15 residues. The CDR3 loop reads CASTRVSVMNTEAFF. The CDR3 region has the DNA TGTGCCAGCACAAGGGTGTCAGTCATGAACACTGAAGCTTTCTTT.

This clonotype has just a few counts. The CDR3 reads CAISESAEQFF. CDR3 DNA: TGTGCCATCAGTGAGTCGGCTGAGCAGTTCTTC. The V call is TRBV10-3, the J call TRBJ2-1, with unresolved D. CDR3 length: 11 amino acids. V was pared by 0 bases and J by 9 bases, with 3 bases between. Germline CDR1 and CDR2: ENHRY and SYGVKD.

This clonotype was counted at least ten times. This chain joins TRBV5-1 and TRBJ2-7; 11 bases match TRBD2. CDR3 length equals 17 residues. Germline V gives CDR1 SGHRS, CDR2 YFSETQ. V trimming: 4 bases; J trimming: 4 bases; junction bases outside the gene matches: 13. CDR3 region: CASSRKNKTSGVYEQYF. The CDR3, as DNA: TGCGCCAGCAGCCGAAAAAATAAGACTAGCGGGGTTTACGAGCAGTACTTC.

This clonotype came up many times. The chain links TRBV5-5 to TRBJ2-7; 7 bases match TRBD1. The CDR3 is made up of 15 amino acids. CDR1 SGHKS and CDR2 YYEKEE come from the germline V gene (reference sequence). Unmatched junction bases numbered 7, after V lost 2 bases and J lost 2 bases. The CDR3 protein is CASSLTRTGTYEQYF. For the CDR3, the DNA is TGTGCCAGCAGCTTAACAAGGACAGGCACCTACGAGCAGTACTTC.

This clonotype was seen a few times. The chain links TRBV9 to TRBJ2-1; D call uncertain. CDR1 SGDLS and CDR2 YYNGEE come from the germline V gene. The CDR3 has 14 residues. V lost 1 base, J lost 4 bases, and 9 bases lay in between. CDR3 nucleotides: TGTGCCAGCAGCGTATCAGAAGAGTACAATGAGCAGTTCTTC. Its translation: CASSVSEEYNEQFF.

The table lists this clonotype with a count of one. The chain links TRBV6-5 to TRBJ2-1; 7 nucleotides align to TRBD2. J lost 8 bases, V lost 2 bases, and 9 bases had no gene match. CDR1 MNHEY and CDR2 SVGAGI come from the germline V gene. The CDR3 is 15 amino acids. CDR3: CASSYVGGGPYEQFF. Here the CDR3 DNA reads TGTGCCAGCAGTTACGTTGGGGGAGGGCCCTATGAGCAGTTCTTC.

This clonotype was seen a handful of times. The chain carries TRBV10-3 and TRBJ2-2, with D perhaps matching TRBD1 (6 bases). This CDR3 is built from 16 residues. Trimming took 4 bases from V and 1 from J, leaving 13 bases between them. Germline V gene lookup returns CDR1 ENHRY and CDR2 SYGVKD. CDR3 sequence: CAISGPLGGNTGELFF. The CDR3 DNA reads TGTGCCATCAGTGGACCTCTAGGGGGGAACACCGGGGAGCTGTTTTTT.

This clonotype was counted once. This chain joins TRBV21-1 and TRBJ2-2; the table calls TRBD1, which could not be checked here. TRBV21-1 is classified as a pseudogene. The CDR3 is made up of 16 amino acids. In DNA, the CDR3 is TGTGCCAGCAGCAAAAGACAGGGAAGGGAGGCCGGGGAGCTGTTTTTT. This encodes CASSKRQGREAGELFF.

V and J are TRBV7-9 and TRBJ1-2; TRBD1 might be the D (6 bases). This CDR3 is 14 amino acids long. Trimming took off 7 bases at V and 4 bases at J, with 16 bases between the two ends. CDR1 is SEHNR and CDR2 is FQNEAQ in the germline V gene (reference sequence). The CDR3 here is CASTPQSGAYGYTF. CDR3 sequence (DNA): TGTGCCAGCACCCCCCAATCAGGGGCCTATGGCTACACCTTC.

V usage is TRBV5-5 and J usage is TRBJ1-5; TRBD1 matches 7 bases. Per the germline V gene, CDR1 is SGHKS and CDR2 is YYEKEE (reference sequence). The CDR3 spans 18 residues. V was clipped by 4 bases and J by 9 bases; unmatched bases: 22. Here the CDR3 DNA reads TGTGCCAGCAGCGCCGGGACAGCGAACCGGCAGAGTTTCAGGCCCCAGCATTTT. It codes for CASSAGTANRQSFRPQHF.